This T cell receptor (beta chain) is drawn from a study of CD8+ T cells in alopecia areata. For the study at large: The drug, tofacitinib, lasted 6 to 18 months, followed by 6 months off drug. Study results and limitations: Researchers reported that TCR sharing among patients proved less clear than in mice, possibly HLA-linked. Lesional scalp displayed greater clonality than normal scalp, most notably in alopecia totalis/universalis.

The authors sorted CD4+ and CD8+ T cells from PBMCs. Following extraction, RNA underwent reverse transcription to cDNA, which served as the sequencing template. The assay was immunoSEQ multiplex PCR, and TCRdb's table has in-frame clones only and misses some. The sample lists about 98,000 clones, nearly 45% occurring once. This clone was picked up a small number of times. Its target is not known. The same CDR3 also results from other DNA sequences found in this sample. Germline V gives CDR1 SQVTM, CDR2 ANQGSEA. The CDR3 is made up of 12 amino acids. The V segment lost 4 bases and the J segment 1 base; nucleotides outside the gene matches: 1.

Specimen: CD4+ T cells sorted from blood. The TCR sequence derives from a human donor with alopecia areata. V and J are TRBV29-1 and TRBJ2-7, with 7 bases fitting TRBD1. The CDR3 here is CSVGRGSYEQYF. The CDR3 coding sequence is TGCAGCGTTGGCAGGGGGTCCTACGAGCAGTACTTC.